This T cell receptor (beta chain) was retrieved from a study of cytomegalovirus exposure and HLA in healthy donors (dated by TCRdb to 2015 to 2018). Background for the entire study: In an earlier analysis of some 610 of the donors, about 270 Gb of sequence data and 90 million to 120 million unique TCR beta sequences from approximately 180 million T cells were reported. Among the roughly 400 genotyped donors, around 79% belonged to the genetic ancestry cluster associated with self-reported Caucasian donors. In a later analysis, previously published TCR beta repertoires from several hundred donors were re-analyzed and high-resolution HLA genotyping was added so that TCR occurrence patterns could be studied. Every repertoire in the discovery cohort had been generated on one and the same sequencing platform. The number of donors typed differed by locus, with about 629-630 for A, B, C, DRB1 and DQB1, approximately 500 for DQA1, 600 to 610 for DPA1, and some 440 for DPB1. The study used immunosequencing to profile the T cell repertoires of several hundred subjects and linked those repertoires to cytomegalovirus serostatus. Class I and class II HLA loci were covered by the typing at four-digit resolution. A later genetic analysis used genome-wide SNP genotypes for about 60% of the roughly 670 donors, treating that subset as a discovery cohort. On average, around 240,000 unique TCR beta nucleotide sequences were sequenced per donor among about 400 genotyped donors of the cohort, with roughly 19% of those sequences being non-productive. An early release that covered about 600 HLA-typed donors contained approximately 290 gigabases of sequencing data and approximately 85 million unique TCR sequences. In addition to the first cohort of roughly 700 subjects, a separate validation cohort of approximately 120 different subjects was used. Rather than drawing on any new phenotypic data, the later analysis identified candidate immune exposures from TCR beta sequences and the way those sequences occurred across donors. An earlier analysis of several hundred of the donors used high-throughput TCR beta sequencing to judge whether each TCR beta V gene segment behaved as functional or pseudogenic. Donor age, sex, ethnicity and CMV serostatus were compiled alongside the repertoire data. To predict cytomegalovirus infection status, the study combined high-throughput TCR immunosequencing, statistical association of individual TCRs with disease status, and machine learning. The aim of the study was to test whether cataloging public T cell receptors could identify signatures of past pathogen exposure. Because of strong linkage in the cohort, a handful of DR-DQ haplotypes were treated as single units for association and clustering. On the study overall, not on this receptor specifically: Compared with equally common non-associated chains, HLA-associated TCR beta chains in a later analysis were more clonally expanded and had lower generation probabilities. The authors suggested that the approach could potentially be generalized to other disease states and immunological phenotypes. Assigning TCR associations to individual alleles was difficult when HLA alleles, especially DR and DQ, strongly co-occurred. Immune exposure information for the cohort was limited to CMV serostatus. At a false discovery rate of 0.05, a later analysis linked under 20,000 TCR beta sequences to specific HLA alleles. In both the original and validation cohorts, the classifier was reported to diagnose cytomegalovirus status with high specificity and sensitivity. A further reported finding was that TCR beta sequences accurately predicted the HLA-A and HLA-B alleles for most subjects in the first cohort. According to a later analysis, parvovirus B19, influenza, CMV and Epstein-Barr virus appeared linked to several top co-occurrence clusters. A few of the identified cytomegalovirus-associated TCR beta chains were confirmed in vitro to be specific for cytomegalovirus antigens. The study gave a list of some 150 TCR beta chains associated with cytomegalovirus. Compared with the 666-donor mean, donors in an Asian-associated ancestry cluster had fewer N-insertions in productive TCRs, according to a later genetic analysis. Because some donors lacked HLA typing at each locus, the association tests relied only on the typed subset. V-gene and J-gene trimming of TCR beta chains was associated with a missense DCLRE1C variant in a later genetic analysis, and the association was replicated in an independent cohort. In a later analysis, the rate of TCR association differed among HLA loci, with DRB1 alleles having the most associated TCRs and HLA-C alleles having the fewest. Most TCR sequences were observed very rarely across donors, whereas some public TCRs were present in many individuals. Correlated functional status among segregating V segments might reflect linkage disequilibrium, but an unknown experimental factor could not be ruled out. Because counts were too low, seventeen rarely observed V segments, including chromosome 9 orphons, were left out of the earlier analysis of a few hundred of the donors. Sequencing depth was assumed to be roughly uniform across donors in the presence/absence analyses, though that assumption may not hold. In a later analysis, most CMV-associated TCR beta chains were found to appear HLA-restricted, with HLA associations seemingly driven largely by CMV exposure. In an earlier analysis of some 500 of the donors, most TCR beta V segments were observed in productive rearrangements about 87% or about 30% of the time, broadly matching IMGT annotations. Only TCR beta chains were sequenced in this cohort, and the absence of alpha or paired-chain data limited detectable features. The sequencing pipeline was judged likely to have produced a cluster of highly shared sequence variants as a technical artifact.

The cohort was made up of roughly 670 healthy bone marrow donors. At the time of sampling, all cohort members were nominally healthy, though unrecorded immune exposures were likely present. The donor tested CMV seropositive and was one of the 289 seropositive cohort members. Each donor provided a peripheral blood sample, and peripheral blood mononuclear cells were used for TCR beta sequencing. Genomic DNA was extracted from the blood cell samples with the Qiagen DNeasy Blood Extraction Kit. Receptor libraries were prepared by the immunoSEQ multiplex PCR assay. For the multiplex PCR, a mixture combining 60 forward primers for TCR Vbeta segments and 13 reverse primers for TCR Jbeta segments was used. The CDR3 region of rearranged TCR beta genes was amplified from genomic DNA by a multiplex PCR assay. The amplified TCR beta libraries were sequenced on the Illumina HiSeq System as 87-base-pair reads. In the original analysis: Across the 670 or so repertoires, a later analysis counted 75 million to 90 million unique TCR beta chains, approximately 10 million of which were shared by at least two donors. A nearest-neighbor algorithm error-corrected the raw reads and collapsed the reads into unique sequences, merging closely related sequences to remove PCR and sequencing errors. To assign V, D and J gene segments, CDR3 sequences were aligned to IMGT reference sequences. For a sequence to be retained, a match of at least six nucleotides to both a V gene segment and a J gene segment was required. A rearrangement counted as productive if the CDR3 had no stop codons and remained in frame with V and J, and every other rearrangement counted as non-productive. Following IMGT convention, CDR3 was defined as the stretch from the second conserved V-encoded cysteine up to the conserved J-encoded phenylalanine. The earlier analysis of 500 to 650 of the donors excluded any sequence lacking an unambiguous match to a single V gene segment. An earlier analysis of several hundred of the donors classified V segments as functional when productive rearrangements were above 56.7% and as segregating when the standard deviation between donors was above 5%. A statistical classification framework was built to diagnose cytomegalovirus status from the catalog of TCR beta chain sequences. V and J gene assignment, in a later analysis, came from comparing TCR nucleotide sequences with IMGT/GENE-DB human TR gene sequences. Using the TCRdist pipeline, a later analysis assigned CDR3 sequences along with most-parsimonious VDJ recombination scenarios. In a later analysis, every TCR beta chain was defined by the combination of its CDR3 amino acid sequence and its V-gene family, and reads without a unique V-gene family were dropped. In a later analysis, a few hundred highly shared, low-generation-probability nucleotide sequences were removed to address suspected cross-contamination and a sequencing artifact. For each public chain, a later analysis derived a clonal expansion index from normalized ranks of inferred template counts within each repertoire. In a later analysis, generation probabilities were computed with a VDJ recombination model fitted to out-of-frame rearrangements, and the resulting probabilities were checked against IGoR. In a later analysis, TCR-TCR, TCR-HLA and TCR-CMV co-occurrence was scored with hypergeometric tests, and a repertoire-size bias correction was applied to TCR pairs. To estimate false discovery rates, a later analysis permuted the HLA or CMV assignments 20 times. In a later analysis, co-occurring TCRs were grouped with DBSCAN, and TCRdist sequence similarity was added when clustering was performed within HLA-allele-positive subsets. For co-occurrence clustering, repertoires with fewer than 30,000 or more than 120,000 public chains were excluded, along with roughly 5 repertoires with anomalous nucleotide sharing. The table comes from immuneACCESS by way of TCRdb, which keeps in-frame sequences with V and J called. Part of the clones is missing from these tables; in studies checked, under half for an unresolved V gene and the rest for unknown reasons. Clone size and the V and J calls come from that table; the DNA yielded D and trimming. A total of about 86,000 clones appear in this sample, about 74% of them only once. The ten largest clonotypes hold 6% to 8% of the sample.

Remarks on this clone: Its binding antigen is unknown. Within one base of it there is no much larger clone, and no base qualities were kept.

Source material: PBMCs. The sequence was obtained from a woman aged 50 to 60 in good health and CMV-seropositive.

In nucleotides, the sequence is TGTGCCAGCAGCGTACAGGGGGCAGGTCAGCCCCAGCATTTT. It codes for CASSVQGAGQPQHF. The chain uses TRBV9 and TRBJ1-5, and 8 junctional nucleotides match TRBD1. Here V drops 1 base and J drops 6 bases, and the junction holds 3 bases not matched to any gene. Based on the germline V gene, the CDR1 and CDR2 sequences are SGDLS and YYNGEE. The CDR3 has 14 amino acids, counting the end cysteine and phenylalanine. The CDR3 DNA has 42 bases and is translated from base 1.